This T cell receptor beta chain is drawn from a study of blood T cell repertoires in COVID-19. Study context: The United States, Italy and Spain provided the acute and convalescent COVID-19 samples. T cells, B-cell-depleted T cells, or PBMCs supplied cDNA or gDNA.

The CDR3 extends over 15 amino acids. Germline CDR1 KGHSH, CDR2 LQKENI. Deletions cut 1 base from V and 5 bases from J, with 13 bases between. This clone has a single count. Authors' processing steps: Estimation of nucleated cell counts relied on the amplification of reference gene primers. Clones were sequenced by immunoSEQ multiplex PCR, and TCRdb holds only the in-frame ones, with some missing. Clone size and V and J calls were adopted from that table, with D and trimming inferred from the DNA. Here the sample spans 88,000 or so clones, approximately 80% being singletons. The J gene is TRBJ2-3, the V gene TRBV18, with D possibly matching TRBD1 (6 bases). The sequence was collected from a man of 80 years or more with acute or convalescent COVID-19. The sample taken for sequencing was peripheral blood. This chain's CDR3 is CASSPRSGELDTQYF. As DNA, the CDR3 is TGTGCCAGCTCACCACGGTCAGGGGAGTTAGATACGCAGTATTTT.